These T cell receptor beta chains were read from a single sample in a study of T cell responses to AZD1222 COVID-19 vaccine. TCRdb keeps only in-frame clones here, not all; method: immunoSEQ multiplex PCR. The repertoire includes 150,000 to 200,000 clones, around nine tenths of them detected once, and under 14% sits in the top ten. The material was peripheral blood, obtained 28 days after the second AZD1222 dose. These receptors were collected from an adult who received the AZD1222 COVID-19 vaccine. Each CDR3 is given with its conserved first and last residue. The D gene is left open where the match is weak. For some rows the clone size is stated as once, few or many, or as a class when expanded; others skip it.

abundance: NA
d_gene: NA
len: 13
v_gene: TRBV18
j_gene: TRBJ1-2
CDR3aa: CASSLNEGDGYTF
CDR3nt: TGTGCCAGCTCTCTCAATGAGGGGGATGGCTACACCTTC

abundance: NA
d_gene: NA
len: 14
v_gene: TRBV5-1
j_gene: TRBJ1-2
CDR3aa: CASSLAGEGYGYTF
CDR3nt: TGCGCCAGCAGCTTGGCCGGGGAGGGGTATGGCTACACCTTC

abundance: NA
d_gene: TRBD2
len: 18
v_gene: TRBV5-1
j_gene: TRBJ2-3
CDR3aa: CASSLGLLSGGSTDTQYF
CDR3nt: TGCGCCAGCAGCTTGGGCCTCCTTAGCGGGGGCAGCACAGATACGCAGTATTTT

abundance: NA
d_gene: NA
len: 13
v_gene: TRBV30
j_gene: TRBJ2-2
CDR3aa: CAWATGVTGELFF
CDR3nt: TGTGCCTGGGCGACAGGCGTCACCGGGGAGCTGTTTTTT

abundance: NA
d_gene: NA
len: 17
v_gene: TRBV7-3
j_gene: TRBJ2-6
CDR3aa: CASSLRRGITGANVLTF
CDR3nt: TGTGCCAGCAGCTTAAGGCGGGGTATAACTGGGGCCAACGTCCTGACTTTC

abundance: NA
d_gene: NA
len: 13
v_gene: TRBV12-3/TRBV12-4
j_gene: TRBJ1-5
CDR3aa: CASSLLWDQPQHF
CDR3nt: TGTGCCAGCAGTTTATTATGGGATCAGCCCCAGCATTTT

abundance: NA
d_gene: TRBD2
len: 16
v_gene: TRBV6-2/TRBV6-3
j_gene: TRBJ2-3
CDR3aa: CASSYSSGGDTDTQYF
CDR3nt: TGTGCCAGCAGTTACTCCAGCGGGGGGGACACAGATACGCAGTATTTT

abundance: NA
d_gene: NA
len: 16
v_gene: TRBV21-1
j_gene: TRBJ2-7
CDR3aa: CASSNETSGVLGEQYF
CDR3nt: TGTGCCAGCAGCAACGAGACTAGCGGGGTCCTCGGGGAGCAGTACTTC

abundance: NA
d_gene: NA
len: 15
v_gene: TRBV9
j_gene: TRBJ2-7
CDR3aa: CASSAGLRGFGEQYF
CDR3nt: TGTGCCAGCAGCGCCGGGCTTAGGGGATTTGGGGAGCAGTACTTC

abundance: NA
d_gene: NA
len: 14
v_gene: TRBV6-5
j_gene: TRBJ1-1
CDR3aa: CASRSRQANTEAFF
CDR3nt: TGTGCCAGCAGATCAAGACAGGCGAACACTGAAGCTTTCTTT

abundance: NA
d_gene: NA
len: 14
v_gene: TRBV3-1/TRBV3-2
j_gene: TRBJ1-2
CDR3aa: CASSSGGKGDGYTF
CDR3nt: TGTGCCAGCAGCTCGGGCGGCAAGGGCGATGGCTACACCTTC

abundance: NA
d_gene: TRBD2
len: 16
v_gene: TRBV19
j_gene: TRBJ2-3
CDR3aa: CASSKPSSGGTDTQYF
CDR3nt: TGTGCCAGTAGTAAGCCGTCTAGCGGGGGGACAGATACGCAGTATTTT

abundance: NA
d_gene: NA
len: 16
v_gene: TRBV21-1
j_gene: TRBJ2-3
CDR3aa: CASSKETGHMLDTQYF
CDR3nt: TGTGCCAGCAGCAAAGAAACGGGACACATGCTAGATACGCAGTATTTT

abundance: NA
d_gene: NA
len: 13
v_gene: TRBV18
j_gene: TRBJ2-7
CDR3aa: CATSAGSSYEQYF
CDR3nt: TGTGCCACCTCAGCAGGGAGCTCCTACGAGCAGTACTTC

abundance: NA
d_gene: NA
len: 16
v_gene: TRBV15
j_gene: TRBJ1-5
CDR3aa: CATSEYREVSNQPQHF
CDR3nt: TGTGCCACCAGCGAATACAGGGAGGTGAGCAATCAGCCCCAGCATTTT

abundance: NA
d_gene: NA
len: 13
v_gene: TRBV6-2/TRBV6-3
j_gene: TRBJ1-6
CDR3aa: CASSYEAHSPLHF
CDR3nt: TGTGCCAGCAGTTACGAGGCTCATTCACCCCTCCACTTT

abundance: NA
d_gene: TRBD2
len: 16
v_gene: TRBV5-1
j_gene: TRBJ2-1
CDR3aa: CASSVTSGGANNEQFF
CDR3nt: TGCGCCAGCAGCGTGACTAGCGGGGGGGCGAACAATGAGCAGTTCTTC

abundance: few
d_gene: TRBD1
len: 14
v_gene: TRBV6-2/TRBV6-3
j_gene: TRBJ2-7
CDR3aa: CASSYTAGGHEQYF
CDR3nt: TGTGCCAGCAGTTACACGGCAGGGGGCCACGAGCAGTACTTC

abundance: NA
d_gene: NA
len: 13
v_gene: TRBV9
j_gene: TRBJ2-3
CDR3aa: CASSANRPDTQYF
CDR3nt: TGTGCCAGCAGCGCCAATAGACCAGATACGCAGTATTTT

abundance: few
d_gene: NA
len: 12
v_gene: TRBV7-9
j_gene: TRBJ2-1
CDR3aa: CASSLGDGEQFF
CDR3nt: TGTGCCAGCAGCTTAGGCGATGGTGAGCAGTTCTTC

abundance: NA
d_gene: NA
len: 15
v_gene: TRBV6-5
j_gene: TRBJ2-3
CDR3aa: CASTPGLTSTDTQYF
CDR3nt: TGTGCCAGCACCCCGGGCCTCACTAGCACAGATACGCAGTATTTT

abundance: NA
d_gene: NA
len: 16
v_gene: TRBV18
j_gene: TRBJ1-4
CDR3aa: CASSPQGEATNEKLFF
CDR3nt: TGTGCCAGCTCACCACAGGGTGAGGCAACTAATGAAAAACTGTTTTTT

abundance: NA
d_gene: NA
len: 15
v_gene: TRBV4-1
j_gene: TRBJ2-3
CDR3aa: CASSQEGGNTDTQYF
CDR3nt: TGCGCCAGCAGCCAAGAGGGGGGAAATACAGATACGCAGTATTTT

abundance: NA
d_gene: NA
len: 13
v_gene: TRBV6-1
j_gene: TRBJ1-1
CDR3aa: CASSEARGTEAFF
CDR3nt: TGTGCCAGCAGTGAAGCGCGGGGCACTGAAGCTTTCTTT

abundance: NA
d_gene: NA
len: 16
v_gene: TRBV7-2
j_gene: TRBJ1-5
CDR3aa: CASSLGSRGGNQPQHF
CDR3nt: TGTGCCAGCAGCTTAGGGAGCAGGGGAGGGAATCAGCCCCAGCATTTT

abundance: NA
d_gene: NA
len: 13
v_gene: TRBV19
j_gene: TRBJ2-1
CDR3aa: CASSIDPTDEQFF
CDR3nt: TGTGCCAGTAGTATAGATCCCACGGATGAGCAGTTCTTC

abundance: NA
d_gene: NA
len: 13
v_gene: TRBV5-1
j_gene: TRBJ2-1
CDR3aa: CASSLLVESEQFF
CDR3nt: TGCGCCAGCAGCTTGTTGGTGGAGAGCGAGCAGTTCTTC

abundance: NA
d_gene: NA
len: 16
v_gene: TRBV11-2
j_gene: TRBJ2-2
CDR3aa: CASSLEPTGLTGELFF
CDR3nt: TGTGCCAGCAGCTTAGAACCTACAGGGCTCACCGGGGAGCTGTTTTTT

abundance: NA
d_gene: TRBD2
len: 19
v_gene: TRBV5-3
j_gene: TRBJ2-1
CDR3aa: CARSLRKGRGGPPYNEQFF
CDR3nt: TGTGCCAGAAGCTTAAGGAAAGGGCGCGGGGGGCCTCCGTACAATGAGCAGTTCTTC

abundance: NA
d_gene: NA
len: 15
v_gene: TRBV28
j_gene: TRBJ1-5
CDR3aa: CASSPPRGTGQPQHF
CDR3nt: TGTGCCAGCAGTCCCCCTCGCGGGACTGGTCAGCCCCAGCATTTT

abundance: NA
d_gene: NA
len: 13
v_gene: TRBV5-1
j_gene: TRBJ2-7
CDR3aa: CASSWDKAYEQYF
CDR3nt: TGCGCCAGCAGCTGGGACAAAGCCTACGAGCAGTACTTC

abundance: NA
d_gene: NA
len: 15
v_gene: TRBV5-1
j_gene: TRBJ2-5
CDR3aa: CASSLAGQSEETQYF
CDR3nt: TGCGCCAGCAGCTTGGCAGGACAGTCCGAAGAGACCCAGTACTTC

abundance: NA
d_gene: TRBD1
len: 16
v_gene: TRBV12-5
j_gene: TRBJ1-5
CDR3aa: CANPVRTSTGNQPQHF
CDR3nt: TGTGCTAACCCGGTTCGCACTTCGACAGGGAATCAGCCCCAGCATTTT

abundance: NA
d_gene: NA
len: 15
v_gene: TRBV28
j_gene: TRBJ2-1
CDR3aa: CASSLSTGGYGRPFF
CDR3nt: TGTGCCAGCAGTTTATCTACGGGCGGTTATGGGCGCCCGTTCTTC

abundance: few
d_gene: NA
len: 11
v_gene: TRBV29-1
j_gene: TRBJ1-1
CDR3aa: CSVGHNTEAFF
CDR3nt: TGCAGCGTTGGGCACAACACTGAAGCTTTCTTT

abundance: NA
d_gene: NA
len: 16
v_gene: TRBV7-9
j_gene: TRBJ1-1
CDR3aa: CASSSGIGQPNTEAFF
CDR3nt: TGTGCCAGCAGCTCCGGGATAGGACAGCCGAACACTGAAGCTTTCTTT